Below are 21 T cell receptor beta chains sequenced from a single sample in a study of blood T cell repertoires in COVID-19. Using immunoSEQ multiplex PCR, the repertoire was profiled, and TCRdb retains in-frame clones only, with some absent. Of over 150,000 clones listed, approximately 90% are singletons. Specimen: peripheral blood. These receptors all come from an older woman with COVID-19, enrolled during active disease.

This sequence joins TRBV7-2 and TRBJ2-3, with D possibly TRBD2 on 7 matching bases. The ends were cut back, 2 bases at V and 1 base at J, with 13 bases in the middle. Per the germline V gene, CDR1 is SGHTA and CDR2 is FQGNSA. This CDR3 contains 16 residues. The CDR3 here is CASSLWRGLGTDTQYF. CDR3 nucleotide sequence: TGTGCCAGCAGCTTATGGCGGGGGCTGGGCACAGATACGCAGTATTTT.

The chain employs TRBV29-1 and TRBJ2-2; 9 bases match TRBD1. Germline assignment: CDR1 SQVTM and CDR2 ANQGSEA. The CDR3 spans 14 residues. Trimming at V came to 5 bases and at J to 4 bases, leaving 5 bases not matched to a gene. CDR3 nucleotide sequence: TGCAGCGTTCCGGGACAGGGTACCACCGGGGAGCTGTTTTTT. Amino acids: CSVPGQGTTGELFF.

This chain links TRBV7-9 with TRBJ2-1; D is perhaps TRBD2 (6 bases). Germline V gene lookup returns CDR1 SEHNR and CDR2 FQNEAQ (reference sequence). The CDR3 contains 17 residues. Trimming left V 5 bases short and J 0 bases short, with 17 bases between. CDR3 in DNA: TGTGCCAGCAGCCATCAGGGACTTCGAAGCTCCTACAATGAGCAGTTCTTC. Amino acids: CASSHQGLRSSYNEQFF.

This clone showed up just a few times. The chain is built from TRBV30 and TRBJ1-2, with D maybe TRBD1 (5 bases). The CDR3 is 17 residues long. Per germline, CDR1 GTSNPN and CDR2 SVGIG (reference sequence). V shed 3 bases and J shed 2 bases, with 22 bases lying between them. The DNA of the CDR3 is TGTGCCTGGAGCCCTACCATTCCGGGCGGGGGGAACTATGGCTACACCTTC. Translating it yields CAWSPTIPGGGNYGYTF.

This sequence joins TRBV6-2 or TRBV6-3 and TRBJ2-7, with unresolved D. Looked up from germline, CDR1 is MNHEY and CDR2 is SVGEGT. The V end lost 0 bases, the J end lost 6 bases, and 3 bases lay between the germline ends. The CDR3 totals 11 residues. The CDR3 DNA sequence: TGTGCCAGCAGTTACTCGCGCGAGCAGTACTTC. It yields the protein CASSYSREQYF.

V usage is TRBV6-6 and J usage is TRBJ2-1; 11 bases map to TRBD2. From germline, CDR1 is MNHNY and CDR2 SVGAGI (reference sequence). CDR3 length equals 15 residues. J was trimmed by 2 bases and V by 5 bases; bases with no gene match: 2. CDR3 DNA sequence: TGTGCCAGCAGTCAGACTAGCGGGGCCTACAATGAGCAGTTCTTC. This translates into CASSQTSGAYNEQFF.

The chain joins TRBV28 to TRBJ1-1; a weak D match, TRBD1 (6 bases). The germline gives CDR1 MDHEN, CDR2 SYDVKM. The V and J ends lost 5 bases and 0 bases respectively, with 10 bases between them. This CDR3 has 14 residues. As DNA, the CDR3 is TGTGCCAGCAGTCCCGGACAGTTGAACACTGAAGCTTTCTTT. Protein product: CASSPGQLNTEAFF.

This chain uses TRBV5-1 with TRBJ1-1; 10 bases map to TRBD1. The V gene end was trimmed by 4 bases and the J gene end by 6 bases; junction bases not matched to a gene: 12. The germline V gene encodes CDR1 SGHRS and CDR2 YFSETQ. The CDR3 loop spans 16 amino acids. Here the CDR3 DNA reads TGCGCCAGCAGCCGTTACCCGGGACAGGGGCGTGCTGAAGCTTTCTTT. It specifies CASSRYPGQGRAEAFF.

CDR3 sequence reads: CAAGTGDYNEQFF. CDR3 nucleotide sequence: TGTGCCGCCGGGACAGGGGACTACAATGAGCAGTTCTTC. The genes are TRBV24-1 and TRBJ2-1, with TRBD1 matching 10 bases. Unmatched junction bases numbered 4, after V lost 12 bases and J lost 3 bases. Germline CDR1 is KGHDR and CDR2 is SFDVKD. This CDR3 comprises 13 residues.

J is TRBJ1-1 and V is TRBV6-2 or TRBV6-3, with 8 bases fitting TRBD1. The V gene's germline CDR1 is MNHEY and CDR2 SVGEGT. The CDR3 is 12 amino acids. V lost 6 bases and J lost 11; bases outside the gene matches: 8. CDR3 residues: CASSQGQGRAFF. The CDR3 DNA follows: TGTGCCAGCAGCCAAGGACAGGGAAGGGCTTTCTTT.

Of note for this clone: Other DNA sequences within the sample encode an identical CDR3. The V call is TRBV7-9, the J call TRBJ2-5; no firm D call. The CDR3 length is 16 residues. CDR1 is SEHNR, CDR2 FQNEAQ, per germline (reference sequence). V was trimmed by 7 bases and J by 7 bases, leaving 25 bases between them. Here the CDR3 reads CASTLGVGALTWTQYF. The CDR3 nucleotides are TGTGCCAGCACCCTAGGAGTAGGTGCGCTGACTTGGACCCAGTACTTC.

This chain links TRBV7-9 with TRBJ2-7, with D uncertain. The germline gives CDR1 SEHNR, CDR2 FQNEAQ (reference sequence). The CDR3 has 11 amino acids. V was trimmed by 4 bases and J by 5 bases, leaving 6 bases between them. CDR3 nucleotides: TGTGCCAGCAGCTCCCATCACGAGCAGTACTTC. It yields the protein CASSSHHEQYF.

The rearrangement joins TRBV11-2 to TRBJ2-5; 12 positions agree with TRBD2. V lost 4 bases and J lost 3; bases outside the gene matches: 3. Germline CDR1 reads SGHAT; CDR2 reads FQNNGV. The CDR3 runs to 15 residues. CDR3 amino acids: CASSSRLAGEETQYF. CDR3 in DNA: TGTGCCAGCAGCTCGAGACTAGCGGGAGAAGAGACCCAGTACTTC.

The V gene is TRBV5-1, the J gene TRBJ2-6; unclear D gene. CDR1 and CDR2 from the germline V gene are SGHRS and YFSETQ. Trimming stripped 5 bases from V and 0 bases from J, with 9 bases between. This CDR3 is 15 amino acids long. CDR3 bases: TGCGCCAGCAGTTTTAGTAGCTCTGGGGCCAACGTCCTGACTTTC. Protein sequence: CASSFSSSGANVLTF.

The chain carries TRBV9 and TRBJ2-7; D ambiguous. V gave up 0 bases and J gave up 5 bases, with 12 bases separating them. The germline CDR1 and CDR2 sequences are SGDLS and YYNGEE. This CDR3 is 14 amino acids long. The CDR3 here is CASSVGRGYNEQYF. In nucleotides, the CDR3 is TGTGCCAGCAGCGTAGGTCGCGGATACAACGAGCAGTACTTC.

CDR3 amino acids: CASSGTGKLGDTQYF. CDR3 DNA: TGTGCCAGCAGCGGGACAGGGAAATTGGGAGATACGCAGTATTTT. The rearrangement links TRBV28 to TRBJ2-3; 9 nucleotides agree with TRBD1. Trimming at V came to 6 bases and at J to 5 bases, leaving 9 bases not matched to a gene. Germline assignment: CDR1 MDHEN and CDR2 SYDVKM. The CDR3 has 15 amino acids.

This clone was seen a handful of times. The chain employs TRBV10-3 and TRBJ2-1, with 7 bases identical to TRBD1. The trim removed 3 bases at V and 15 bases at J, leaving 11 bases unmatched. Germline loops: CDR1 ENHRY, CDR2 SYGVKD. CDR3 length: 13 amino acids. Here the CDR3 DNA reads TGTGCCATCAGTGATTTGAGGGGGCTGCTTACGTTCTTC. Amino acids: CAISDLRGLLTFF.

The chain recombines TRBV28 with TRBJ2-2, with a possible D match to TRBD2 (6 bases). CDR3 length: 17 residues. In germline, CDR1 is MDHEN, CDR2 SYDVKM. Trimming pared 2 bases from V and 3 bases from J, leaving 16 bases between. The DNA for the CDR3 is TGTGCCAGCAGTTTACGTTCGCCGGGAGCTCACACCGGGGAGCTGTTTTTT. As protein: CASSLRSPGAHTGELFF.

The V and J genes are TRBV9 and TRBJ2-1, with 9 bases identical to TRBD2. In germline, CDR1 is SGDLS, CDR2 YYNGEE. CDR3 length: 15 residues. The junction had 8 bases not matched to a gene; V was cut back by 2 bases and J by 8 bases. Here the CDR3 DNA reads TGTGCCAGCAGCGTGACTAGCGGAGGTGGGTATGAGCAGTTCTTC. This translates into CASSVTSGGGYEQFF.

The gene calls are TRBV28 and TRBJ1-3; D is uncertain. Germline CDR1 and CDR2: MDHEN and SYDVKM. V was cut by 3 bases and J by 10 bases, with 13 bases left in between. CDR3 size: 13 residues. The DNA for the CDR3 is TGTGCCAGCAGTTTTGTACAGCGAGGGACCATATATTTT. Amino acids: CASSFVQRGTIYF.

The chain couples TRBV15 to TRBJ1-1; 9 bases match TRBD1. The CDR3 contains 15 residues. Unmatched junction bases numbered 2, after V lost 2 bases and J lost 1 base. Germline V gene lookup returns CDR1 LNHNV and CDR2 YYDKDF (reference sequence). CDR3 sequence: CATSRRTGANTEAFF. Written as DNA, the CDR3 is TGTGCCACCAGCAGAAGGACAGGGGCGAACACTGAAGCTTTCTTT.